The 27 T cell receptor beta chains presented below share a single source sample, sequenced in a study of T-cell reconstitution after alpha-beta-depleted transplantation in children. Preparation of the TCRbeta library used unique molecular identifiers. TCRdb re-called the PCR reads through MiXCR, storing one row per CDR3 protein. The top ten clones hold around 5% of a sample with about 870,000 distinct CDR3 sequences, approximately 15% of them seen once. The specimen comprised PBMCs, mostly from graft donor cells, sampled 360 days after TCRalphabeta/CD19-depleted stem cell transplant. These TCRs come from a male patient aged 5 to 17 who had a stem cell transplant for acute lymphoblastic leukemia, so the T cells may come from the graft donor.

The CDR3 bases are TGCAGTCCCCCACGGCGGATACCCTACAATGAGCAGTTCTTC. It encodes CSPPRRIPYNEQFF. The chain uses TRBV20-1 and TRBJ2-1; no clear D gene. CDR1 and CDR2 (germline): DFQATT, SNEGSKA (reference sequence). The CDR3 covers 14 residues. The V end was cut by 8 bases, the J end by 2 bases, with 16 bases between.

This clonotype occurred many times. The chain recombines TRBV12-3 or TRBV12-4 with TRBJ2-3, with 8 nucleotides matching TRBD1. The junction had 8 bases not matched to a gene; V was cut back by 5 bases and J by 4 bases. The CDR3 sequence is 15 residues long. CDR3 region: CASSAGTGASDTQYF. The DNA of the CDR3 is TGTGCCAGCAGTGCCGGGACAGGAGCATCAGATACGCAGTATTTT.

This clonotype has more than one count but fewer than ten. The rearrangement joins TRBV20-1 to TRBJ2-7, with 10 bases lining up with TRBD2. Trimming at V came to 6 bases and at J to 1 base, leaving 6 bases not matched to a gene. Germline V gives CDR1 DFQATT, CDR2 SNEGSKA (reference sequence). The CDR3 totals 14 residues. Here the CDR3 reads CSALAGAYSYEQYF. The CDR3 region has the DNA TGCAGTGCCCTAGCGGGAGCCTATTCCTACGAGCAGTACTTC.

This clonotype has only a few counts. The chain links TRBV5-1 to TRBJ1-1, with 8 bases identical to TRBD1. From germline, CDR1 is SGHRS and CDR2 YFSETQ. The CDR3 runs to 18 residues. Losses at the gene ends were 0 bases for V and 0 bases for J; bases not matched to a gene: 10. The CDR3 coding sequence is TGCGCCAGCAGCTTGGCCGATATGTGGGACAGGATGAACACTGAAGCTTTCTTT. This codes for CASSLADMWDRMNTEAFF.

This clonotype was seen at least ten times. This rearrangement joins TRBV12-5 to TRBJ2-1; TRBD2 agrees at 16 bases. The germline CDR1 and CDR2 sequences are LGHNT and FRNRAP. This CDR3 is 21 amino acids long. V dropped 4 bases and J dropped 4; count of bases not matched to a gene: 16. CDR3 nucleotides: TGTGCTAGTGGTTCTCGCAGGATGGGACTAGCGGGAGGGTCGGATTACAATGAGCAGTTCTTC. Residues: CASGSRRMGLAGGSDYNEQFF.

Only a few counts were recorded for this clonotype. The chain carries TRBV19 and TRBJ2-1; D ambiguous. V lost 1 base and J 8 bases, leaving 6 bases between the germline ends. The CDR3 is 12 residues long. The germline gives CDR1 LNHDA, CDR2 SQIVND (reference sequence). CDR3 protein: CASSIVVDEQFF. CDR3 in DNA: TGTGCCAGTAGTATAGTAGTGGATGAGCAGTTCTTC.

The J gene is TRBJ2-1, the V gene TRBV27, with D perhaps TRBD2 (5 bases). Trimming left V 3 bases short and J 7 bases short, with 10 bases between. The CDR3 is 13 residues long. Germline-derived CDR1 and CDR2 are MNHEY and SMNVEV (reference sequence). CDR3 sequence reads: CASSFLDYNEQFF. The CDR3, as DNA: TGTGCCAGCAGTTTCCTAGACTATAATGAGCAGTTCTTC.

This clonotype was picked up a small number of times. This sequence joins TRBV19 and TRBJ2-1, with TRBD1 as a possible D gene (6 bases). Trimming pared 6 bases from V and 0 bases from J, leaving 15 bases between. Germline values: CDR1 LNHDA, CDR2 SQIVND (reference sequence). The CDR3 has 16 amino acids. In nucleotides, the CDR3 is TGTGCCAGTAGAGGGGGAATCATAAGCTCCTACAATGAGCAGTTCTTC. As protein: CASRGGIISSYNEQFF. The full variable domain, with the rest looked up from reference TRBV19 and TRBJ2-1, is DGGITQSPKYLFRKEGQNVTLSCEQNLNHDAMYWYRQDPGQGLRLIYYSQIVNDFQKGDIAEGYSVSREKKESFPLTVTSAQKNPTAFYLCASRGGIISSYNEQFFGPGTRLTVL.

In its sample, this clonotype was seen many times. The chain employs TRBV29-1 and TRBJ2-2; D remains unclear. The V end lost 2 bases, the J end lost 3 bases, and 4 bases lay between the germline ends. The CDR3 is made up of 12 amino acids. CDR1 is SQVTM, CDR2 ANQGSEA, per germline. The CDR3, as DNA: TGCAGCGTTGAATGGGACACCGGGGAGCTGTTTTTT. This translates into CSVEWDTGELFF.

This chain joins TRBV20-1 and TRBJ2-1; the D is unclear. Germline assignment: CDR1 DFQATT and CDR2 SNEGSKA (reference sequence). Between the trimmed V and J ends, which lost 3 bases and 3 bases, there was a span of 12 bases. The CDR3 totals 14 residues. As DNA, the CDR3 is TGCAGTGCTAGGTGGAAGGTATACTACAATGAGCAGTTCTTC. It is translated as CSARWKVYYNEQFF.

This clonotype occurred a few times. The rearrangement joins TRBV7-2 to TRBJ1-6; maybe TRBD1 (5 bases). This CDR3 is 14 amino acids long. Germline lookup yields CDR1 SGHTA and CDR2 FQGNSA. V lost 0 bases, J lost 7 bases, and 7 bases lay in between. CDR3: CASSLAGTNSPLHF. In nucleotides, the CDR3 is TGTGCCAGCAGCTTAGCTGGGACCAATTCACCCCTCCACTTT.

This sequence joins TRBV7-2 and TRBJ2-1; weak D call: TRBD2 (6 bases). The germline CDR1 and CDR2 sequences are SGHTA and FQGNSA. Trimming left V 7 bases short and J 9 bases short, with 25 bases between. This CDR3 is built from 16 residues. This CDR3 reads CASTRGQREEYPEQFF. In nucleotides, the CDR3 is TGTGCCAGCACCCGCGGGCAGAGGGAGGAGTATCCTGAGCAGTTCTTC.

A few counts support this clonotype. The V call is TRBV5-5, the J call TRBJ2-3; D might be TRBD2 (6 bases). V was trimmed by 2 bases and J by 13 bases, leaving 14 bases between them. This CDR3 comprises 12 residues. The germline CDR1 and CDR2 sequences are SGHKS and YYEKEE (reference sequence). Here the CDR3 reads CASSFFGGYEYF. The CDR3 region has the DNA TGTGCCAGCAGCTTCTTTGGGGGGTACGAGTATTTT.

This clonotype was observed at least ten times. This chain connects TRBV12-3 or TRBV12-4 to TRBJ2-1, with a tentative D call TRBD2 (7 bases). V was pared by 10 bases and J by 10 bases, with 23 bases between. This CDR3 has 14 amino acids. The CDR3 sequence: CATLPTPGGGEQFF. The CDR3 coding sequence is TGTGCCACCCTACCCACGCCGGGGGGCGGCGAGCAGTTCTTC.

The chain is built from TRBV12-3 or TRBV12-4 and TRBJ2-7; 10 nucleotides agree with TRBD2. V shed 6 bases and J 3 bases; nucleotides not matched to a gene: 8. This CDR3 contains 15 residues. The CDR3 DNA is TGTGCCAGCAGCCCTCTAGCGGGAGTCCTCTACGAGCAGTACTTC. Protein product: CASSPLAGVLYEQYF.

This clonotype has a handful of counts. The chain joins TRBV6-1 to TRBJ2-7, with 8 bases identical to TRBD2. After removal of 6 bases from V and 3 bases from J, the junction contained 10 bases not matched to a gene. The CDR3 spans 15 residues. Germline CDR1 MNHNS, CDR2 SASEGT. CDR3: CASSAGGLDFYEQYF. CDR3 bases: TGTGCCAGCAGCGCGGGGGGACTTGACTTCTACGAGCAGTACTTC.

The chain employs TRBV23-1 and TRBJ2-2; possible D gene TRBD1, 5 bases. TRBV23-1 carries the ORF label, with uncertain function. The CDR3 runs 20 residues. Trimming left V 0 bases short and J 3 bases short, with 23 bases between. The CDR3 protein is CASSQSRDAGLRWDTGELFF. In nucleotides, the CDR3 is TGCGCCAGCAGTCAATCCAGAGATGCAGGGTTAAGGTGGGACACCGGGGAGCTGTTTTTT.

This clonotype occurred a few times. This rearrangement joins TRBV4-2 to TRBJ2-5; 12 bases agree with TRBD2. The CDR3 runs 17 residues. Germline CDR1 is LGHNA and CDR2 is YNFKEQ. V trimming: 0 bases; J trimming: 5 bases; junction bases outside the gene matches: 7. The CDR3 sequence: CASSQEGLAGGPETQYF. DNA of the CDR3: TGTGCCAGCAGCCAAGAGGGCCTAGCGGGAGGGCCGGAGACCCAGTACTTC.

This clonotype was found a few times. This sequence joins TRBV5-1 and TRBJ1-1, with a possible D match to TRBD1 (6 bases). Looked up from germline, CDR1 is SGHRS and CDR2 is YFSETQ. Trimming took off 4 bases at V and 8 bases at J, with 18 bases between the two ends. The CDR3 sequence is 14 residues long. CDR3 bases: TGCGCCAGCAGCCTATTCAGGGGCCGTATAGAAGCTTTCTTT. It encodes CASSLFRGRIEAFF.

CDR3 in amino acids: CASYLGGSGRTGNEQYF. The CDR3 region has the DNA TGTGCCAGCTACCTTGGTGGCTCCGGGAGGACGGGCAACGAGCAGTACTTC. The chain combines TRBV2 with TRBJ2-7; 7 positions agree with TRBD2. Germline loops: CDR1 SNHLY, CDR2 FYNNEI. There are 17 residues in the CDR3. J was trimmed by 5 bases and V by 8 bases; bases with no gene match: 21.

This clonotype was found a few times. The V and J genes are TRBV5-1 and TRBJ2-1; 10 bases map to TRBD2. The CDR3 runs 14 residues. V dropped 4 bases and J dropped 8; count of bases not matched to a gene: 6. Germline CDR1 SGHRS, CDR2 YFSETQ. In nucleotides, the CDR3 is TGCGCCAGCAGCCCTAGCGGGAGAAATGATGAGCAGTTCTTC. Translating it yields CASSPSGRNDEQFF.

This clonotype was picked up a small number of times. The CDR3 sequence: CASRESKGQQITDTQYF. The DNA for the CDR3 is TGCGCCAGCAGGGAATCCAAGGGTCAGCAAATCACAGATACGCAGTATTTT. This chain links TRBV4-1 with TRBJ2-3; D unclear. The germline V gene encodes CDR1 MGHRA and CDR2 YSYEKL. V lost 6 bases to trimming and J lost 2 bases, with 21 bases between them. This CDR3 has 17 amino acids.

This clonotype was counted between two and nine times. The V call is TRBV29-1, the J call TRBJ2-4, with D tentatively TRBD1 or TRBD2 (6 bases each). The germline V and J ends were trimmed by 6 bases and 0 bases, with 9 bases remaining between them. This CDR3 region has 13 residues. Germline values: CDR1 SQVTM, CDR2 ANQGSEA. The CDR3 loop is CSVGGAAKNIQYF. CDR3 nucleotide sequence: TGCAGCGTGGGGGGCGCAGCCAAAAACATTCAGTACTTC.

V gene TRBV7-2 combines with J gene TRBJ2-3, with 7 bases fitting TRBD2. Germline CDR1 SGHTA, CDR2 FQGNSA. V lost 6 bases to trimming and J lost 4 bases; unmatched junction nucleotides: 13. This CDR3 has 16 amino acids. The CDR3 sequence: CASRLSTSLNADTQYF. The CDR3 nucleotides are TGTGCCAGCAGGCTATCGACTAGCCTAAACGCAGATACGCAGTATTTT. Complete variable domain (other parts from reference TRBV7-2 and TRBJ2-3): GAGVSQSPSNKVTEKGKDVELRCDPISGHTALYWYRQSLGQGLEFLIYFQGNSAPDKSGLPSDRFSAERTGGSVSTLTIQRTQQEDSAVYLCASRLSTSLNADTQYFGPGTRLTVL.

There are a few counts of this clonotype. V is TRBV10-3 and J is TRBJ2-7, with a weak D call TRBD2 (6 bases). In germline, CDR1 is ENHRY, CDR2 SYGVKD. The ends were cut back, 3 bases at V and 0 bases at J, with 12 bases in the middle. The CDR3 is 15 amino acids. CDR3 in amino acids: CAISDGGPSSYEQYF. DNA of the CDR3: TGTGCCATCAGTGACGGGGGACCGAGCTCCTACGAGCAGTACTTC.

V gene TRBV30 combines with J gene TRBJ1-4; D is ambiguous. V dropped 0 bases and J dropped 8 bases, with 16 bases sitting between them. The CDR3 sequence is 15 residues long. Germline V gene data show CDR1 as GTSNPN and CDR2 as SVGIG (reference sequence). This CDR3 is CAWSVLRRTEEKLFF. DNA of the CDR3: TGTGCCTGGAGTGTGCTCCGACGGACTGAAGAAAAACTGTTTTTT.

This clonotype was seen a few times. V gene TRBV12-3 or TRBV12-4 combines with J gene TRBJ2-3, with D perhaps matching TRBD2 (7 bases). The ends were cut back, 5 bases at V and 4 bases at J, with 13 bases in the middle. The CDR3 contains 14 residues. CDR3: CASSRGAPADTQYF. Here the CDR3 DNA reads TGTGCCAGCAGTCGGGGGGCCCCTGCAGATACGCAGTATTTT.